This passage covers 17 T cell receptor beta chains from one sample sequenced in a study of post-analysis software for immune sequencing data. General observations from the study: The study found TRBV5-6, TRBV5-1 and TRBV20-1 among five or six TRBV segments more frequent in patients than controls.

Unique molecular identifiers were carried by the TCR beta cDNA libraries. One entry per CDR3 protein results from TCRdb running MiXCR on the PCR reads. The sample records about 820,000 distinct CDR3 sequences, approximately 53% being singletons. The antigens for these receptors are not known. What was sequenced was blood. These receptors originate from a girl aged 5-17 years with multiple sclerosis.

This chain links TRBV25-1 with TRBJ2-4; either TRBD1 or TRBD2 may fit D (6 bases each). The J call could be wrong; TRBJ2-7 is a better fit for the DNA end. Germline V gene lookup returns CDR1 MGHDK and CDR2 SYGVNS. This CDR3 comprises 15 residues. The CDR3 nucleotides are TGTGCCAGCCGGGGGCGGCGACTAACTAGCTACGAGCAGTACTTC. It yields the protein CASRGRRLTSYEQYF.

The genes are TRBV6-5 and TRBJ2-4; D ambiguous. V dropped 10 bases and J dropped 3 bases, with 13 bases sitting between them. Germline V lookup: CDR1 MNHEY, CDR2 SVGAGI. This CDR3 contains 13 residues. For the CDR3, the DNA is TGTGCCACCACGGCGTCGGGCAAAAACATTCAGTACTTC. Its translation is CATTASGKNIQYF.

Only a few counts were recorded for this clonotype. The rearrangement joins TRBV20-1 to TRBJ2-6; TRBD2 might be the D (5 bases). Looked up from germline, CDR1 is DFQATT and CDR2 is SNEGSKA (reference sequence). V lost 3 bases and J 3 bases, leaving 9 bases between the germline ends. This CDR3 contains 14 residues. CDR3 in DNA: TGCAGTGCTAGGGCCAGCGGTGGGGCCAACGTCCTGACTTTC. It specifies CSARASGGANVLTF.

This clonotype has just a few counts. This chain links TRBV6-5 with TRBJ2-3; D not certain. V lost 2 bases to trimming and J lost 0 bases, with 12 bases between them. The CDR3 runs to 16 residues. Germline lookup yields CDR1 MNHEY and CDR2 SVGAGI. This CDR3 is CASSYGQALSTDTQYF. Here the CDR3 DNA reads TGTGCCAGCAGTTACGGGCAGGCCCTAAGCACAGATACGCAGTATTTT.

The V and J genes are TRBV7-3 and TRBJ1-1; a possible D gene is TRBD1 (6 bases). CDR1 SGHTA and CDR2 FQGTGA come from the germline V gene. Trimming shortened V by 2 bases and J by 1 base, and 11 bases separated the two germline ends. The CDR3 is 15 residues long. The CDR3 is CASSLGGTQNTEAFF. The DNA for the CDR3 is TGTGCCAGCAGCTTAGGGGGGACACAGAACACTGAAGCTTTCTTT.

V is TRBV20-1 and J is TRBJ2-1; 14 positions agree with TRBD2. The germline V gene has CDR1 DFQATT and CDR2 SNEGSKA (reference sequence). Germline trimming cut 1 base from V and 5 bases from J; bases unmatched to any gene: 1. This CDR3 region has 15 residues. The CDR3 bases are TGCAGTGCTAGAGTGACTAGCGGGAGGGACAATGAGCAGTTCTTC. Translation gives CSARVTSGRDNEQFF.

CDR3 region: CASSWSADSYEQYF. For the CDR3, the DNA is TGTGCCAGCAGTTGGTCCGCAGACTCCTACGAGCAGTACTTC. The chain carries TRBV27 and TRBJ2-7; no clear D. Trimming stripped 4 bases from V and 0 bases from J, with 10 bases between. The CDR3 totals 14 residues. Germline CDR1 MNHEY, CDR2 SMNVEV (reference sequence).

The chain carries TRBV29-1 and TRBJ1-4; 10 bases agree with TRBD1. The CDR3 consists of 14 residues. Trimming at V came to 3 bases and at J to 8 bases, leaving 6 bases not matched to a gene. The germline V gene has CDR1 SQVTM and CDR2 ANQGSEA. This chain's CDR3 is CSVEGPGQGEKLFF. In DNA form, the CDR3 reads TGCAGCGTTGAGGGACCGGGACAGGGGGAAAAACTGTTTTTT. Complete variable domain (other parts from reference TRBV29-1 and TRBJ1-4): SAVISQKPSRDICQRGTSLTIQCQVDSQVTMMFWYRQQPGQSLTLIATANQGSEATYESGFVIDKFPISRPNLTFSTLTVSNMSPEDSSIYLCSVEGPGQGEKLFFGSGTQLSVL.

The gene calls are TRBV6-2 or TRBV6-3 and TRBJ1-5; tentatively, D is TRBD1 (6 bases). Trimming removed 6 bases at V and 6 bases at J, with 12 bases between. This CDR3 is 13 amino acids long. In germline, CDR1 is MNHEY, CDR2 SVGEGT. In nucleotides, the CDR3 is TGTGCCAGCAGGGTGGGGGGCGGTCAGCCCCAGCATTTT. Protein: CASRVGGGQPQHF.

The chain recombines TRBV5-8 with TRBJ2-7; D gene unclear. This CDR3 has 14 amino acids. Germline CDR1 is SGHTS and CDR2 is YDEGEE. V was clipped by 3 bases and J by 0 bases, with 10 bases between them. The CDR3 DNA reads TGTGCCAGCAGCTGGAAAGGTAGCTCCTACGAGCAGTACTTC. It is translated as CASSWKGSSYEQYF.

This chain's CDR3 is CSASGRIKWGSDEQYF. The CDR3 DNA follows: TGCAGTGCTAGCGGGAGGATTAAATGGGGCAGCGATGAGCAGTACTTC. The chain employs TRBV20-1 and TRBJ2-7; 7 positions agree with TRBD2. From germline, CDR1 is DFQATT and CDR2 SNEGSKA (reference sequence). The V and J ends lost 3 bases and 7 bases, in that order; junction bases with no gene match: 18. This CDR3 has 16 amino acids.

In its sample, this clonotype was seen a few times. V usage is TRBV5-5 and J usage is TRBJ2-7, with a weak D call TRBD1 (5 bases). The length of the CDR3 is 14 residues. The V end was cut by 2 bases, the J end by 3 bases, with 12 bases between. Germline V gene lookup returns CDR1 SGHKS and CDR2 YYEKEE (reference sequence). The DNA for the CDR3 is TGTGCCAGCAGCTTTGATCAGGGTTTCTACGAGCAGTACTTC. Amino acid sequence: CASSFDQGFYEQYF.

The chain links TRBV9 to TRBJ2-1; D not resolved. The V gene lost 0 bases and the J gene lost 9 bases, with 13 bases spanning the gap. Germline V lookup: CDR1 SGDLS, CDR2 YYNGEE. The CDR3 contains 14 residues. CDR3 nucleotide sequence: TGTGCCAGCAGCGTAGCGGTCGGGCTAGTTGAGCAGTTCTTC. Protein sequence: CASSVAVGLVEQFF.

Only one count was recorded for this clonotype. This chain connects TRBV4-2 to TRBJ2-1, with D possibly being TRBD1 or TRBD2 (5 bases each). The CDR3 consists of 17 residues. CDR1 LGHNA and CDR2 YNFKEQ come from the germline V gene. V was trimmed by 0 bases and J by 2 bases, leaving 14 bases between them. DNA of the CDR3: TGTGCCAGCAGCCAAGAAGCCCCGAGGGGCACCTACAATGAGCAGTTCTTC. It is translated as CASSQEAPRGTYNEQFF.

The DNA of the CDR3 is TGTGCCAGCAGCTTGGCTCCCCGGGACAGTAGAGAGACCCAGTACTTC. This sequence encodes CASSLAPRDSRETQYF. This chain joins TRBV5-5 and TRBJ2-7; 7 bases map to TRBD1. The end of the DNA is better explained by TRBJ2-5, so the J call may be wrong. The CDR3 spans 16 residues. Germline CDR1 reads SGHKS; CDR2 reads YYEKEE (reference sequence).

The chain links TRBV7-9 to TRBJ2-6; 8 bases align to TRBD2. CDR1 and CDR2 (germline): SEHNR, FQNEAQ (reference sequence). V lost 4 bases to trimming and J lost 2 bases; unmatched junction nucleotides: 13. CDR3 length: 19 residues. CDR3 in DNA: TGTGCCAGCAGCTCATCACCGGGACTAGGAACTGCTGGGGCCAACGTCCTGACTTTC. The encoded protein is CASSSSPGLGTAGANVLTF.

This chain uses TRBV29-1 with TRBJ2-5; 8 bases fit TRBD1. The ends lost 4 bases at V and 5 bases at J; junction bases unmatched: 9. The CDR3 runs 14 residues. Germline V CDR1 and CDR2: SQVTM, ANQGSEA. CDR3 amino acids: CSVVSPGGRETQYF. CDR3 bases: TGCAGCGTTGTTTCACCAGGGGGCAGGGAGACCCAGTACTTC.